The 24 T cell receptor beta chains given below trace back to one sample, sequenced in a study of spatial heterogeneity in lung cancer. Specified time point: sample taken at primary tumor resection. Each CDR3 protein gets one entry after TCRdb re-called the 5' RACE reads with MiXCR. The sample includes 30,000 to 45,000 distinct CDR3 sequences, around 3.3% seen only once; the top ten take under 40%. The source was normal lung tissue next to the tumor, collected at surgery. All receptors come from a male donor with early-stage non-small cell lung cancer.

This clonotype was found many times. V usage is TRBV29-1 and J usage is TRBJ1-2; D gene unclear. The CDR3 runs to 9 residues. Per the germline V gene, CDR1 is SQVTM and CDR2 is ANQGSEA. Trimming shortened V by 3 bases and J by 6 bases, and 2 bases separated the two germline ends. Here the CDR3 DNA reads TGCAGCGTTGACGATGGCTACACCTTC. Its translation: CSVDDGYTF.

This clonotype showed up many times. This rearrangement joins TRBV2 to TRBJ1-3, with a possible D match to TRBD1 (5 bases). There are 16 residues in the CDR3. The V and J ends lost 6 bases and 3 bases respectively, with 18 bases between them. Germline CDR1 reads SNHLY; CDR2 reads FYNNEI. The CDR3 nucleotides are TGTGCCAGCAGGAGGGGCGCCAGCACAAATGGAAACACCATATATTTT. It translates to CASRRGASTNGNTIYF.

This clonotype was observed at least ten times. The rearrangement joins TRBV5-1 to TRBJ2-7; 8 bases fit TRBD1. The CDR3 length is 16 residues. The V segment lost 3 bases and the J segment 3 bases; nucleotides outside the gene matches: 11. Germline CDR1 SGHRS, CDR2 YFSETQ. CDR3 sequence reads: CASSSRTGKEVYEQYF. The CDR3, as DNA: TGCGCCAGCAGCTCCAGGACAGGGAAGGAGGTCTACGAGCAGTACTTC.

This clonotype was detected ten times or more. The genes are TRBV27 and TRBJ2-1; D unclear. V lost 5 bases and J lost 0, with 8 bases in between. This CDR3 comprises 14 residues. CDR1 MNHEY and CDR2 SMNVEV come from the germline V gene (reference sequence). The CDR3 spells CASSTDSSYNEQFF. The CDR3 DNA reads TGTGCCAGCAGTACTGATAGCTCCTACAATGAGCAGTTCTTC.

This clonotype was observed many times. The rearrangement joins TRBV5-1 to TRBJ1-1; D call uncertain. This CDR3 is built from 15 residues. Germline-derived CDR1 and CDR2 are SGHRS and YFSETQ. V was trimmed by 5 bases and J by 0 bases, leaving 14 bases between them. CDR3 DNA: TGCGCCAGCAGGAAGGATGGCAGCATGAACACTGAAGCTTTCTTT. Its translation is CASRKDGSMNTEAFF.

Ten or more counts support this clonotype. This chain links TRBV28 with TRBJ2-5; D perhaps matches TRBD1 (6 bases). V shed 1 base and J shed 3 bases, with 9 bases lying between them. CDR3 length: 14 amino acids. Germline V gene sequence: CDR1 MDHEN, CDR2 SYDVKM. The CDR3 spells CASSLYPGEETQYF. The CDR3 nucleotides read TGTGCCAGCAGTTTATATCCAGGGGAAGAGACCCAGTACTTC.

This clonotype occurred many times. The chain couples TRBV7-2 to TRBJ2-3, with 7 bases aligning to TRBD2. The CDR3 length is 14 residues. Trimming removed 3 bases from V and 4 bases from J; junction bases left unmatched: 4. The germline V gene has CDR1 SGHTA and CDR2 FQGNSA. The DNA for the CDR3 is TGTGCCAGCAGCTTTAGCGGGCAAGCAGATACGCAGTATTTT. The encoded protein is CASSFSGQADTQYF.

This clonotype was counted ten times or more. The rearrangement uses TRBV2 and TRBJ1-5, with 9 bases that match TRBD1. CDR3 length equals 16 residues. Germline values: CDR1 SNHLY, CDR2 FYNNEI. After removal of 8 bases from V and 1 base from J, the junction contained 9 bases not matched to a gene. CDR3 bases: TGTGCCAGCGGGGGACAGGGTCTAAGGAGCAATCAGCCCCAGCATTTT. This encodes CASGGQGLRSNQPQHF. Looking up the rest from reference TRBV2 and TRBJ1-5 gives the full variable domain: EPEVTQTPSHQVTQMGQEVILRCVPISNHLYFYWYRQILGQKVEFLVSFYNNEISEKSEIFDDQFSVERPDGSNFTLKIRSTKLEDSAMYFCASGGQGLRSNQPQHFGDGTRLSIL.

This clonotype was detected ten times or more. The chain carries TRBV11-2 and TRBJ2-3; TRBD1 might be the D (6 bases). The CDR3 sequence is 15 residues long. Trimming took 2 bases from V and 2 from J, leaving 11 bases between them. Germline V gene lookup returns CDR1 SGHAT and CDR2 FQNNGV. The CDR3 DNA reads TGTGCCAGCAGCTTAACTGGGACACCCACAGATACGCAGTATTTT. It yields the protein CASSLTGTPTDTQYF.

This clonotype was seen more than once but under ten times. The rearrangement links TRBV28 to TRBJ1-1, with D unresolved. This CDR3 has 12 amino acids. Trimming removed 3 bases at V and 1 base at J, with 3 bases between. Looked up from germline, CDR1 is MDHEN and CDR2 is SYDVKM. The CDR3: CASSLRNTEAFF. The DNA for the CDR3 is TGTGCCAGCAGTTTGAGGAACACTGAAGCTTTCTTT.

This clonotype was counted at least ten times. CDR3 region: CASSLSLASGELFF. CDR3 DNA: TGTGCCAGCAGTTTAAGTCTAGCCTCCGGGGAGCTGTTTTTT. The chain is built from TRBV12-3 or TRBV12-4 and TRBJ2-2, with D possibly matching TRBD2 (5 bases). V dropped 2 bases and J dropped 6 bases, with 10 bases sitting between them. The CDR3 sequence is 14 residues long.

This clonotype was counted many times. The V and J genes are TRBV10-3 and TRBJ1-5; D might be TRBD1 (5 bases). There are 15 residues in the CDR3. Germline loops: CDR1 ENHRY, CDR2 SYGVKD. Trimming took off 0 bases at V and 5 bases at J, with 11 bases between the two ends. The CDR3 is CAISESDSNYQPQHF. CDR3 nucleotides: TGTGCCATCAGTGAGTCAGACAGCAATTATCAGCCCCAGCATTTT.

The V and J genes are TRBV15 and TRBJ1-6; D unresolved. The CDR3 sequence is 14 residues long. Germline V gene sequence: CDR1 LNHNV, CDR2 YYDKDF (reference sequence). Trimming stripped 1 base from V and 10 bases from J, with 11 bases between. The CDR3 DNA is TGTGCCACCAGCAGAGGAGCAAGTAGCTCACCCCTCCACTTT. Its translation: CATSRGASSSPLHF.

This clonotype was detected many times. V and J are TRBV5-1 and TRBJ2-2; D not resolved. In germline, CDR1 is SGHRS, CDR2 YFSETQ. Trimming stripped 4 bases from V and 1 base from J, with 5 bases between. This CDR3 is 13 amino acids long. This CDR3 reads CASSMGNTGELFF. The CDR3 bases are TGCGCCAGCAGCATGGGGAACACCGGGGAGCTGTTTTTT.

This clonotype was recorded at least ten times. The V call is TRBV6-1, the J call TRBJ2-7, with TRBD1 matching 8 bases. CDR3 length: 15 amino acids. From germline, CDR1 is MNHNS and CDR2 SASEGT. J gave up 3 bases and V 6 bases, and 10 bases lay outside the gene matches. Here the CDR3 reads CASRTGDSSRYEQYF. The CDR3 coding sequence is TGTGCCAGCAGGACAGGGGACTCGTCTCGCTACGAGCAGTACTTC.

This clonotype was detected many times. This chain connects TRBV5-1 to TRBJ2-7, with D hard to call. There are 11 residues in the CDR3. V shed 4 bases and J shed 2 bases, with 4 bases lying between them. Germline V gene data show CDR1 as SGHRS and CDR2 as YFSETQ. For the CDR3, the DNA is TGCGCCAGCAGCGTCACCTACGAGCAGTACTTC. It yields the protein CASSVTYEQYF.

The sample holds many counts of this clonotype. The gene calls are TRBV12-3 or TRBV12-4 and TRBJ2-7; the D gene is possibly TRBD1 (5 bases). The CDR3 is 16 residues long. V lost 4 bases and J 1 base, leaving 17 bases between the germline ends. The CDR3 spells CASSSGGASISYEQYF. CDR3 nucleotide sequence: TGTGCCAGCAGTTCCGGTGGGGCTTCCATATCCTACGAGCAGTACTTC.

The sample holds many counts of this clonotype. The V and J genes are TRBV18 and TRBJ2-5; D unclear. Per germline, CDR1 KGHSH and CDR2 LQKENI. Trimming stripped 2 bases from V and 0 bases from J, with 4 bases between. The CDR3 has 13 amino acids. The CDR3 loop reads CASSPEYQETQYF. The DNA of the CDR3 is TGTGCCAGCTCACCAGAGTACCAAGAGACCCAGTACTTC.

The rearrangement uses TRBV20-1 and TRBJ2-5; D might be TRBD2 (5 bases). Trimming removed 5 bases from V and 1 base from J, with 14 bases in between. This CDR3 comprises 14 residues. Germline V lookup: CDR1 DFQATT, CDR2 SNEGSKA (reference sequence). CDR3 protein: CSAPSVGSQETQYF. CDR3 DNA sequence: TGCAGTGCTCCTTCGGTAGGGAGCCAAGAGACCCAGTACTTC.

This clonotype occurred many times. The chain links TRBV14 to TRBJ2-5; D may be TRBD2 (5 bases). Germline-derived CDR1 and CDR2 are SGHDN and FVKESK. Trimming shortened V by 1 base and J by 5 bases, and 11 bases separated the two germline ends. The CDR3 covers 14 residues. The CDR3 DNA follows: TGTGCCAGCAGCCAAGTCTTGGGAGTGGAGACCCAGTACTTC. Translation gives CASSQVLGVETQYF.

This clonotype showed up just a few times. The chain combines TRBV7-2 with TRBJ2-7; D remains ambiguous. V was pared by 2 bases and J by 4 bases, with 15 bases between. Germline CDR1 is SGHTA and CDR2 is FQGNSA. The CDR3 extends over 15 amino acids. The DNA of the CDR3 is TGTGCCAGCAGCTTAATGCCCGTCCTTGGTTACGAGCAGTACTTC. Its translation: CASSLMPVLGYEQYF.

This clonotype is labeled medium-sized. J is TRBJ2-1 and V is TRBV6-5; D is perhaps TRBD2 (5 bases). The V gene lost 6 bases and the J gene lost 4 bases, with 16 bases spanning the gap. Germline assignment: CDR1 MNHEY and CDR2 SVGAGI. This CDR3 contains 15 residues. The CDR3 here is CASSLGWGEYNEQFF. The CDR3 DNA reads as TGTGCCAGCAGCCTCGGTTGGGGAGAATACAATGAGCAGTTCTTC.

For this clonotype: Since no conserved phenylalanine or tryptophan closes the CDR3, a read error is the likely cause. The chain is built from TRBV10-1 and TRBJ1-1; the D gene is possibly TRBD1 (6 bases). V lost 4 bases and J lost 6, with 12 bases in between. The CDR3 extends over 13 amino acids. Per the germline V gene, CDR1 is WNHNN and CDR2 is SYGVQD (reference sequence). The CDR3 loop reads CASSVGKGAEAFL. The CDR3 DNA is TGCGCCAGCAGTGTTGGGAAGGGGGCTGAAGCTTTCCTT.

This clonotype was observed at least ten times. This rearrangement joins TRBV7-2 to TRBJ1-2; D is unresolved. Trimming took off 1 base at V and 0 bases at J, with 9 bases between the two ends. Germline assignment: CDR1 SGHTA and CDR2 FQGNSA. The CDR3 spans 15 residues. The CDR3 DNA is TGTGCCAGCAGCTTAGTCTCCGGGACTAACTATGGCTACACCTTC. It codes for CASSLVSGTNYGYTF.